The 13 T cell receptor beta chains in this list originate from one sample, sequenced in a study of OX40 agonist ivuxolimab in advanced cancers. Here immunoSEQ multiplex PCR was the method, and the copy in TCRdb shows in-frame clones only, minus some. The repertoire holds 25,000 or so clones, with approximately 70% as singletons. Specimen: CD4+ or CD8+ T cells sorted from blood, collected in a trial of the OX40 agonist ivuxolimab. All receptors derive from an adult with an advanced solid tumor such as melanoma, head and neck, liver or kidney cancer.

The J gene is TRBJ1-2, the V gene TRBV27; 12 bases agree with TRBD1. V lost 5 bases to trimming and J lost 5 bases; unmatched junction nucleotides: 6. This CDR3 contains 15 residues. The germline V gene encodes CDR1 MNHEY and CDR2 SMNVEV (reference sequence). CDR3 sequence (DNA): TGTGCCAGCAGTGGGGGGACAGGGGGCAGTTATGGCTACACCTTC. Its translation is CASSGGTGGSYGYTF.

V usage is TRBV6-1 and J usage is TRBJ1-5; D possibly corresponds to TRBD1 (5 bases). V was pared by 6 bases and J by 5 bases, with 17 bases between. The CDR3 sequence is 15 residues long. In germline, CDR1 is MNHNS, CDR2 SASEGT. The DNA of the CDR3 is TGTGCCAGCAGAGTTCCCCAGGGTTTTCATCAGCCCCAGCATTTT. It is translated as CASRVPQGFHQPQHF.

The chain carries TRBV7-9 and TRBJ2-1, with TRBD1 as a possible D gene (6 bases). This CDR3 is 15 amino acids long. Germline V gene sequence: CDR1 SEHNR, CDR2 FQNEAQ (reference sequence). Trimming left V 6 bases short and J 6 bases short, with 18 bases between. CDR3 protein: CASSILGAQGNEQFF. CDR3 in DNA: TGTGCCAGCAGTATACTGGGGGCGCAAGGCAATGAGCAGTTCTTC.

The chain uses TRBV7-2 and TRBJ2-1; D may be TRBD2 (6 bases). There are 15 residues in the CDR3. Trimming pared 5 bases from V and 7 bases from J, leaving 18 bases between. CDR1 and CDR2 (germline): SGHTA, FQGNSA. The CDR3 coding sequence is TGTGCCAGCAGCCTCCCGACTAGTACAGAGAATGAGCAGTTCTTC. Protein product: CASSLPTSTENEQFF.

The chain carries TRBV28 and TRBJ1-1, with D perhaps matching TRBD1 (6 bases). Deletions cut 6 bases from V and 1 base from J, with 12 bases between. This CDR3 contains 14 residues. The V gene's germline CDR1 is MDHEN and CDR2 SYDVKM. The chain's CDR3 is CASSLTGTNTEAFF. The CDR3 nucleotides are TGTGCCAGCAGCCTTACAGGGACGAACACTGAAGCTTTCTTT.

The V call is TRBV5-4, the J call TRBJ2-7; 7 bases align to TRBD1. Per germline, CDR1 SGHNT and CDR2 YYREEE (reference sequence). Trimming took 4 bases from V and 6 from J; bases not matched to a gene: 10. The CDR3 loop spans 14 amino acids. The CDR3 DNA sequence: TGTGCCAGCAGCCCGGAGGTCGCAGGGGGCGAGCAGTACTTC. It codes for CASSPEVAGGEQYF.

This chain connects TRBV5-6 to TRBJ2-7; 8 nucleotides match TRBD1. The CDR3 totals 13 residues. Trimming cost V 5 bases and J 4 bases; bases outside gene matches: 5. The germline V gene has CDR1 SGHDT and CDR2 YYEEEE. The CDR3, as DNA: TGTGCCAGCAGACCGACAGGGGATTACGAGCAGTACTTC. Amino acid sequence: CASRPTGDYEQYF.

J is TRBJ2-1 and V is TRBV7-9, with TRBD2 matching over 9 bases. The V and J ends lost 5 bases and 0 bases, in that order; junction bases with no gene match: 11. CDR1 SEHNR and CDR2 FQNEAQ come from the germline V gene (reference sequence). CDR3 size: 18 residues. The DNA of the CDR3 is TGTGCCAGCAGCCCACTTAGCGGGGGCCGCAGCTCCTACAATGAGCAGTTCTTC. Amino acid sequence: CASSPLSGGRSSYNEQFF.

This chain uses TRBV5-6 with TRBJ2-7, with 8 bases matching TRBD1. Germline V gives CDR1 SGHDT, CDR2 YYEEEE. The CDR3 loop spans 13 amino acids. J lost 5 bases, V lost 0 bases, and 1 base had no gene match. The CDR3 spells CASSLGQGNEQYF. CDR3 nucleotides: TGTGCCAGCAGCTTGGGACAGGGGAACGAGCAGTACTTC.

The chain joins TRBV6-5 to TRBJ2-7; the D gene could be TRBD1 or TRBD2 (5 bases each). The CDR3 consists of 15 residues. Germline CDR1 MNHEY, CDR2 SVGAGI. With 5 bases removed from V and 1 base from J, the gap between germline ends came to 15 bases. CDR3 sequence: CASSQVGTWSYEQYF. CDR3 DNA sequence: TGTGCCAGCAGTCAAGTGGGGACGTGGTCCTACGAGCAGTACTTC.

CDR3 nucleotide sequence: TGCGCCAGCAGCCAAGATCCCTGGACAGGGATGGGTGAGCAGTACTTC. Translating gives CASSQDPWTGMGEQYF. The rearrangement uses TRBV4-1 and TRBJ2-5; 8 positions agree with TRBD1. V was pared by 0 bases and J by 11 bases, with 14 bases of the junction left unmatched. The CDR3 totals 16 residues. CDR1 and CDR2 from the germline V gene are MGHRA and YSYEKL.

The CDR3 DNA sequence: TGTGCCAGCAGCTCACTCCAGGGGGCCGAAGCTTTCTTT. Its protein is CASSSLQGAEAFF. V gene TRBV7-9 combines with J gene TRBJ1-1; 8 bases map to TRBD1. The CDR3 is 13 residues long. The germline V gene has CDR1 SEHNR and CDR2 FQNEAQ (reference sequence). The trim removed 4 bases at V and 8 bases at J, leaving 6 bases unmatched.

V is TRBV7-6 and J is TRBJ2-2; D call uncertain. The CDR3 totals 14 residues. The germline V gene encodes CDR1 SGHVS and CDR2 FNYEAQ. Between the trimmed V and J ends, which lost 5 bases and 6 bases, there was a span of 13 bases. The CDR3 here is CASSALLMAGELFF. CDR3 DNA: TGTGCCAGCAGCGCTCTGCTTATGGCCGGGGAGCTGTTTTTT. The whole variable domain, filled in from reference TRBV7-6 and TRBJ2-2, reads GAGVSQSPRYKVTKRGQDVALRCDPISGHVSLYWYRQALGQGPEFLTYFNYEAQQDKSGLPNDRFSAERPEGSISTLTIQRTEQRDSAMYRCASSALLMAGELFFGEGSRLTVL.